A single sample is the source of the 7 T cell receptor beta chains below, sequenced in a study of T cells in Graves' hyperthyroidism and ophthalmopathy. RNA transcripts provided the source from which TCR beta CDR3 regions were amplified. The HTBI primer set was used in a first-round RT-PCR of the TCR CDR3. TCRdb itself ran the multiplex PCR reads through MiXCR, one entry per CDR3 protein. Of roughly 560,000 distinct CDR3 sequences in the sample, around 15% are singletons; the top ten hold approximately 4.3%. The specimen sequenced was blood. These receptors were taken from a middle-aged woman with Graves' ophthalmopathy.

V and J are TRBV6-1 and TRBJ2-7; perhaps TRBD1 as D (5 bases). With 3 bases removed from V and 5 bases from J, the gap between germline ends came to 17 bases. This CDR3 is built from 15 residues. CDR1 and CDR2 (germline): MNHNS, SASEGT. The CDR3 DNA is TGTGCCAGCAGTGACCTAATTGGCAGGGCCCACGAGCAGTACTTC. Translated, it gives CASSDLIGRAHEQYF.

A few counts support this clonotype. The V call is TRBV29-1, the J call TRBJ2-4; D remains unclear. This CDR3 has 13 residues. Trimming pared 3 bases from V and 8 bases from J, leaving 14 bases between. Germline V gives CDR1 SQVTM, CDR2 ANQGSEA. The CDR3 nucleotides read TGCAGCGTTGATAGGCTAGATGGGGACATTCAGTACTTC. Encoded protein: CSVDRLDGDIQYF.

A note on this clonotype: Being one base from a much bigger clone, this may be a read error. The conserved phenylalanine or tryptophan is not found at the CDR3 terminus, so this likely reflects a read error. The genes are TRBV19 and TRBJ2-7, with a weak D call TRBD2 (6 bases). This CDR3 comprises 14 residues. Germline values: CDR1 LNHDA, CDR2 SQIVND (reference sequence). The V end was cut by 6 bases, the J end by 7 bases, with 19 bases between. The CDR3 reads CASSLGRDFFEQYL. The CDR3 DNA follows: TGTGCCAGTAGCCTGGGCAGGGACTTCTTTGAGCAGTACCTC.

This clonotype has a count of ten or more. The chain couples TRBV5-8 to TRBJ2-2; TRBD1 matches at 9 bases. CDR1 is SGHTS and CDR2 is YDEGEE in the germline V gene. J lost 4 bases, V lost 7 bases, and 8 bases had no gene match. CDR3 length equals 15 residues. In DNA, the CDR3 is TGTGCCAGCGGAGAACAGGGGGCGCTCACCGGGGAGCTGTTTTTT. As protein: CASGEQGALTGELFF. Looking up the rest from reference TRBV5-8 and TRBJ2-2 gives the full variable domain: EAGVTQSPTHLIKTRGQQATLRCSPISGHTSVYWYQQALGLGLQFLLWYDEGEERNRGNFPPRFSGRQFPNYSSELNVNALELEDSALYLCASGEQGALTGELFFGEGSRLTVL.

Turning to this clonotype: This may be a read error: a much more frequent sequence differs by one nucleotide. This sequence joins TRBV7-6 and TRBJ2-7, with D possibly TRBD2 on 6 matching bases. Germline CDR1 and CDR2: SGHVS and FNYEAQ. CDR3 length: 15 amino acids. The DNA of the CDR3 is TGTGCCATCAGCTTAGGGACGGGAGAGATCCACGAGCAGTACTTC. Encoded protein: CAISLGTGEIHEQYF.

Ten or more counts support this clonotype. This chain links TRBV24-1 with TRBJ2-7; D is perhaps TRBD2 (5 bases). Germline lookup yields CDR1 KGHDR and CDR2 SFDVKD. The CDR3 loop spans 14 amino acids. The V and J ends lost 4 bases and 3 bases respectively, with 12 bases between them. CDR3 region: CATSDSSGNYEQYF. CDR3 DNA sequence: TGTGCCACCAGTGACTCGTCGGGAAACTACGAGCAGTACTTC.

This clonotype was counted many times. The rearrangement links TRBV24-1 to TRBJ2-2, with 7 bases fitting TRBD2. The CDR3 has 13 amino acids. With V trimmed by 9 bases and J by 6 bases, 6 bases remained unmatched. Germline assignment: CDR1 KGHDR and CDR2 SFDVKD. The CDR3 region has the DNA TGTGCCACCGGACTAGGATTATCCGGGGAGCTGTTTTTT. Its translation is CATGLGLSGELFF.